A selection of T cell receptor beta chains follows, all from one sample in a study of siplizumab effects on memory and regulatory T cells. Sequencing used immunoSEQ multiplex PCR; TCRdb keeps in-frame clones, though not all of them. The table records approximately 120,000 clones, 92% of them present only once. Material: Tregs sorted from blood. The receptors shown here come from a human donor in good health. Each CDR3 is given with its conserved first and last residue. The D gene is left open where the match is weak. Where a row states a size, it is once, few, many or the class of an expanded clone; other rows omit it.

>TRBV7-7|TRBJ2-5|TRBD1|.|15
TGTGCTAGCAGCCCGCAGGGGACAGGCCAAGAGACCCAGTACTTC
CASSPQGTGQETQYF
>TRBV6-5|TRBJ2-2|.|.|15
TGTGCCAGCATGCTCTGGGGAAGGTCCGACCAAGAGCTGTTTTTT
CASMLWGRSDQELFF
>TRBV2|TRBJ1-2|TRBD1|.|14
TGTGCCAGCAGACCGGGACAGTGGGGCTATGGCTACACCTTC
CASRPGQWGYGYTF
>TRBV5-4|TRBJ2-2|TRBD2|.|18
TGTGCCAGCAGCTCGGCGAGCCGAGCGGGAGGTATCACCGGGGAGCTGTTTTTT
CASSSASRAGGITGELFF
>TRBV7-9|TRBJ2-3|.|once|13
TGTGCCAGCGCGGGATTGGGCACAGATACGCAGTATTTT
CASAGLGTDTQYF
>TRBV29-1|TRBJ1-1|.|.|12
TGCAGCGCCCGGACAGAAAACACTGAAGCTTTCTTT
CSARTENTEAFF
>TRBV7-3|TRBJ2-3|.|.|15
TGTGCCAGCAGCTTAGGCGGGGAGATCACAGATACGCAGTATTTT
CASSLGGEITDTQYF
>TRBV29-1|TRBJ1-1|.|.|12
TGCAGCGTTGATAGTGGGCGTAGAGGAGCTTTCTTT
CSVDSGRRGAFF
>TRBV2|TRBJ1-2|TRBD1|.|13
TGTGCCAGCAGTGGGGGGACAGGATATGGCTACACCTTC
CASSGGTGYGYTF
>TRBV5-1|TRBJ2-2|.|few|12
TGCGCCAGCAGGTTGGGAAGCGGGGAGCTGTTTTTT
CASRLGSGELFF
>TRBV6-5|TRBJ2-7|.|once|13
TGTGCCAGCAGCTATATAGAGCTCTACGAGCAGTACTTC
CASSYIELYEQYF
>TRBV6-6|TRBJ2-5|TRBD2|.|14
TGTGCCAGCAGCCACGGGGGGGCCCAAGAGACCCAGTACTTC
CASSHGGAQETQYF
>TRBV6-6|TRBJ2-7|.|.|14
TGTGCCAGCAGTTACCGGCAGGTAGGAGTCGAGCAGTACTTC
CASSYRQVGVEQYF
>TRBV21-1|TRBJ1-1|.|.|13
TGTGCCAGCAGCATCCAGGGGAAAACTGAAGCTTTCTTT
CASSIQGKTEAFF
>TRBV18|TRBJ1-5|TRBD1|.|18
TGTGCCAGCTCACCACTCACTCCGACAGGGATTCGGGGTCAGCCCCAGCATTTT
CASSPLTPTGIRGQPQHF
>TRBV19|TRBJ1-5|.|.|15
TGTGCCAGTAGTCCCCGTGGGGCCATCAATCAGCCCCAGCATTTT
CASSPRGAINQPQHF
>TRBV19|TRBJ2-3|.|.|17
TGTGCCAGTAGTATGGAGCGGACGGGAAGGTCTACAGATACGCAGTATTTT
CASSMERTGRSTDTQYF
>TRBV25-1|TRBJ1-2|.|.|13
TGTGCCAGCAGTTCTGGCGTGGGCTATGGCTACACCTTC
CASSSGVGYGYTF
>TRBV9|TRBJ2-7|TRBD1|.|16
TGTGCCAGCAGCGTAAGGCCCCCGACAGGGGACTACGAGCAGTACTTC
CASSVRPPTGDYEQYF
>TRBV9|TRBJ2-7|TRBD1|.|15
TGTGCCAGCAGCGTACTGACAGGGGGTTTTAACGAGCAGTACTTC
CASSVLTGGFNEQYF
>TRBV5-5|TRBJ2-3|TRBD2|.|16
TGTGCCAGCAGCCCGCTAGCGGGGGGTCGCACAGATACGCAGTATTTT
CASSPLAGGRTDTQYF
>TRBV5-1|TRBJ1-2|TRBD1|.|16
TGCGCCAGCAGCTTGTTTCTTCAGGGGGCTAACTATGGCTACACCTTC
CASSLFLQGANYGYTF
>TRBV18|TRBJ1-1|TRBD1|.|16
TGTGCCAGCTCACCGAACGCAGCAGGGGGAGGGACTGAAGCTTTCTTT
CASSPNAAGGGTEAFF
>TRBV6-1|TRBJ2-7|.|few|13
TGTGCCATCAGGGCCCTTGCCTCCTACGAGCAGTACTTC
CAIRALASYEQYF